These 23 T cell receptor beta chains came from one sample sequenced in a study of T cell repertoires in cytomegalovirus infection. TCRdb reprocessed the reads with MiXCR, giving one entry per CDR3 protein. The top ten clones hold about 74% of a sample with 90,000 to 120,000 distinct CDR3 sequences, about 40% of them seen once. For these TCRs, the target antigens are not known. This material consisted of CD8+ T cells from cultured PBMCs, taken from culture after CMV antigen stimulation. The receptors come from a human donor in good health (CMV status not recorded). Some clones in this sample may be carry-over from other donors' samples.

The chain links TRBV20-1 to TRBJ2-3; 13 positions agree with TRBD2. The junction had 3 bases not matched to a gene; V was cut back by 3 bases and J by 3 bases. Germline V gene lookup returns CDR1 DFQATT and CDR2 SNEGSKA (reference sequence). The CDR3 runs 15 residues. In DNA form, the CDR3 reads TGCAGTGCTAGCACTAGCGGGGGGGCGACAGATACGCAGTATTTT. Protein: CSASTSGGATDTQYF.

This clonotype appeared many times. This chain connects TRBV12-3 or TRBV12-4 to TRBJ2-7; D remains ambiguous. V shed 1 base and J shed 3 bases, with 10 bases lying between them. This CDR3 spans 14 amino acids. CDR3 residues: CASSLEGGSYEQYF. The CDR3 DNA follows: TGTGCCAGCAGTTTAGAAGGTGGCAGCTACGAGCAGTACTTC.

This sequence joins TRBV19 and TRBJ2-7; perhaps TRBD1 as D (5 bases). CDR3 size: 14 residues. Per the germline V gene, CDR1 is LNHDA and CDR2 is SQIVND (reference sequence). V was clipped by 3 bases and J by 1 base, with 10 bases between them. CDR3 sequence (DNA): TGTGCCAGTAGTATCGCAGGGTCTTCCTACGAGCAGTACTTC. It encodes CASSIAGSSYEQYF.

The V and J genes are TRBV7-3 and TRBJ1-2, with a tentative D call TRBD1 (5 bases). The V gene lost 4 bases and the J gene lost 4 bases, with 13 bases spanning the gap. The CDR3 consists of 14 residues. CDR1 and CDR2 from the germline V gene are SGHTA and FQGTGA. CDR3 nucleotides: TGTGCCAGCAGCTCCGGGGCAGGGTCCTATGGCTACACCTTC. It specifies CASSSGAGSYGYTF. Filled out from reference TRBV7-3 and TRBJ1-2, the complete variable domain reads GAGVSQTPSNKVTEKGKYVELRCDPISGHTALYWYRQSLGQGPEFLIYFQGTGAADDSGLPNDRFFAVRPEGSVSTLKIQRTERGDSAVYLCASSSGAGSYGYTFGSGTRLTVV.

The chain recombines TRBV29-1 with TRBJ2-1, with TRBD2 identical over 13 bases. With 1 base clipped from V and 4 bases from J, the junction kept 7 bases outside the gene matches. This CDR3 has 17 residues. Germline loops: CDR1 SQVTM, CDR2 ANQGSEA. In nucleotides, the CDR3 is TGCAGCGTTGAAGGGTGGACTAGCGGGGGAATGTACAATGAGCAGTTCTTC. Its translation is CSVEGWTSGGMYNEQFF.

In its sample, this clonotype was seen once. CDR3 in amino acids: CASSIIAGGVEQFF. The CDR3 coding sequence is TGTGCCAGTAGTATAATAGCGGGGGGTGTTGAGCAGTTCTTC. J is TRBJ2-1 and V is TRBV19; 10 nucleotides match TRBD2. The CDR3 has 14 amino acids. V shed 2 bases and J 9 bases; nucleotides not matched to a gene: 4. Germline V CDR1 and CDR2: LNHDA, SQIVND (reference sequence).

The V call is TRBV6-5, the J call TRBJ2-1; D gene unclear. The CDR3 covers 11 residues. Germline V CDR1 and CDR2: MNHEY, SVGAGI. V lost 10 bases, J lost 6 bases, and 10 bases lay in between. This CDR3 is CAISSGNEQFF. CDR3 sequence (DNA): TGTGCCATAAGTTCTGGCAATGAGCAGTTCTTC.

This chain uses TRBV28 with TRBJ1-2; TRBD1 matches 8 bases. The germline V gene encodes CDR1 MDHEN and CDR2 SYDVKM. J was trimmed by 2 bases and V by 3 bases; bases with no gene match: 5. This CDR3 is built from 15 residues. The CDR3: CASSLTPGGNYGYTF. CDR3 DNA sequence: TGTGCCAGCAGTTTGACCCCAGGGGGCAACTATGGCTACACCTTC.

This clonotype has a count of ten or more. Because the CDR3 is missing its conserved closing phenylalanine or tryptophan, this is likely a read error. The limits of the CDR3 on the DNA are not certain, so only TCRdb's listed CDR3 is given. The rearrangement links TRBV28 to TRBJ1-2; no DNA check was done on the table's D call, TRBD1. Germline V gene data show CDR1 as MDHEN and CDR2 as SYDVKM. From its first to its last residue, the CDR3 has 12 amino acids. This CDR3 reads CASSQTGTTPSI.

The chain couples TRBV2 to TRBJ2-2; TRBD1 might be the D (6 bases). This CDR3 has 15 amino acids. V was shortened by 3 bases and J by 2 bases, with 10 bases between the two germline ends. Germline V gene data show CDR1 as SNHLY and CDR2 as FYNNEI. The CDR3 protein is CASSDQGTNTGELFF. The CDR3 nucleotides are TGTGCCAGCAGTGACCAGGGGACCAACACCGGGGAGCTGTTTTTT.

This clonotype has a single count. In DNA form, the CDR3 reads TGTGCCAGCAGCTCAACGACGGGCAATCAGCCCCAGCATTTT. Its translation: CASSSTTGNQPQHF. V gene TRBV11-2 combines with J gene TRBJ1-5; no reliable D call. The CDR3 length is 14 residues. Germline assignment: CDR1 SGHAT and CDR2 FQNNGV. The germline V and J ends were trimmed by 4 bases and 2 bases, with 9 bases remaining between them.

This clonotype was detected a few times. This chain connects TRBV7-3 to TRBJ2-3, with TRBD1 identical over 11 bases. With V trimmed by 4 bases and J by 6 bases, 6 bases remained unmatched. The CDR3 sequence is 15 residues long. Germline lookup yields CDR1 SGHTA and CDR2 FQGTGA. Written as DNA, the CDR3 is TGTGCCAGCAGCTGGGGGACAGGGGGGAGGGATACGCAGTATTTT. It encodes CASSWGTGGRDTQYF.

The chain links TRBV7-3 to TRBJ2-4, with 12 bases that match TRBD1. There are 18 residues in the CDR3. The germline gives CDR1 SGHTA, CDR2 FQGTGA. V shed 4 bases and J 7 bases; nucleotides not matched to a gene: 14. CDR3 sequence: CASSSYPTGQGALNIQYF. The CDR3 nucleotides read TGTGCCAGCAGCTCTTACCCGACGGGACAGGGGGCTCTGAACATTCAGTACTTC.

This clonotype was detected a few times. This chain uses TRBV15 with TRBJ2-3; D remains ambiguous. Germline V CDR1 and CDR2: LNHNV, YYDKDF (reference sequence). The CDR3 covers 13 residues. Trimming cost V 0 bases and J 5 bases, with 6 bases left between them. The CDR3 nucleotides are TGTGCCACCAGCAGAGAGTCTGGAGATACGCAGTATTTT. Translation: CATSRESGDTQYF.

The chain links TRBV20-1 to TRBJ2-1; the D is unclear. V lost 6 bases and J lost 8, with 11 bases in between. This CDR3 comprises 11 residues. Germline V gene data show CDR1 as DFQATT and CDR2 as SNEGSKA (reference sequence). CDR3 bases: TGCAGTGCCGGACGGGTGCATGAGCAGTTCTTC. It translates to CSAGRVHEQFF.

The chain recombines TRBV12-3 or TRBV12-4 with TRBJ2-5, with 8 bases fitting TRBD2. The CDR3 contains 15 residues. Germline trimming cut 4 bases from V and 5 bases from J; bases unmatched to any gene: 9. In DNA form, the CDR3 reads TGTGCCAGCAGTTGGTCTAGCGGGCCGGGGGAGACCCAGTACTTC. Translated: CASSWSSGPGETQYF.

The V and J genes are TRBV10-3 and TRBJ2-1; D is unresolved. The CDR3 extends over 15 amino acids. Germline values: CDR1 ENHRY, CDR2 SYGVKD. Trimming stripped 3 bases from V and 6 bases from J, with 15 bases between. The CDR3 loop is CAISDGLVSFNEQFF. The CDR3 nucleotides are TGTGCCATCAGTGATGGTTTAGTTAGTTTCAATGAGCAGTTCTTC.

With respect to this clonotype: A read error may produce the germline difference seen at one junction end. The V call is TRBV9, the J call TRBJ2-3; no firm D call. Germline lookup yields CDR1 SGDLS and CDR2 YYNGEE. The CDR3 covers 13 residues. In DNA, the CDR3 is TGTGTCAGCAGCACGTCTATCACAGATACGCAGTATTTT. This translates into CVSSTSITDTQYF. The whole variable domain, remainder taken from reference TRBV9 and TRBJ2-3, is DSGVTQTPKHLITATGQRVTLRCSPRSGDLSVYWYQQSLDQGLQFLIQYYNGEERAKGNILERFSAQQFPDLHSELNLSSLELGDSALYFCVSSTSITDTQYFGPGTRLTVL.

This sequence joins TRBV19 and TRBJ1-1; D call uncertain. The CDR3 has 12 residues. Germline V gene lookup returns CDR1 LNHDA and CDR2 SQIVND (reference sequence). V lost 9 bases, J lost 0 bases, and 8 bases lay in between. The CDR3 here is CASLSVNTEAFF. DNA for the CDR3: TGTGCCAGCCTTAGCGTGAACACTGAAGCTTTCTTT.

V is TRBV7-4 and J is TRBJ2-3; D remains ambiguous. Germline lookup yields CDR1 SGHVT and CDR2 SQSDAQ. This CDR3 has 13 amino acids. V lost 1 base and J lost 3, with 5 bases in between. CDR3 residues: CASSLEGTDTQYF. In DNA, the CDR3 is TGTGCCAGCAGCTTAGAGGGAACAGATACGCAGTATTTT.

This clonotype has a handful of counts. The chain couples TRBV7-6 to TRBJ2-1; 8 bases agree with TRBD2. Germline V gene lookup returns CDR1 SGHVS and CDR2 FNYEAQ. The CDR3 consists of 14 residues. V lost 5 bases to trimming and J lost 7 bases; unmatched junction nucleotides: 7. The CDR3 here is CASSVGGAINEQFF. CDR3 nucleotide sequence: TGTGCCAGCAGCGTCGGGGGGGCCATAAATGAGCAGTTCTTC.

The table lists this clonotype with many counts. The genes are TRBV6-5 and TRBJ1-6; D is uncertain. Between the trimmed V and J ends, which lost 5 bases and 7 bases, there was a span of 12 bases. Germline lookup yields CDR1 MNHEY and CDR2 SVGAGI. There are 14 residues in the CDR3. This CDR3 is CASSQRSSNSPLHF. For the CDR3, the DNA is TGTGCCAGCAGTCAACGGAGCTCCAATTCACCCCTCCACTTT.

This clonotype was counted at least ten times. The chain carries TRBV5-1 and TRBJ2-5; perhaps TRBD1 as D (7 bases). CDR1 and CDR2 (germline): SGHRS, YFSETQ. The V end was cut by 4 bases, the J end by 1 base, with 8 bases between. The CDR3 is 13 amino acids. The CDR3 here is CASSQGGQETQYF. The CDR3 nucleotides are TGCGCCAGCAGCCAGGGGGGCCAAGAGACCCAGTACTTC.